The clone carrying this TCR beta chain has a handful of counts. MiXCR, run by TCRdb on the 5' RACE reads, gives a single entry per CDR3 protein. This table has 650,000 to 750,000 distinct CDR3 sequences, approximately 21% appearing once. These data come from a study of identical twins. These data are also associated with another study on T cells expressing NK-cell markers.

The TCR sequence derives from a woman between 18 and 29 years old in good health. Sequenced material: PBMCs.

CDR3 nucleotide sequence: TGCGCCAGCAGCCAGGGACAGGTCAAGGAGCAGTTCTTC. Residues: CASSQGQVKEQFF. V is TRBV4-3 and J is TRBJ2-1; 8 nucleotides align to TRBD1. V shed 3 bases, J shed 10 bases, and the junction held 5 bases outside the gene matches. This CDR3 comprises 13 residues. The V gene's germline CDR1 is LGHNA and CDR2 YSLEER.